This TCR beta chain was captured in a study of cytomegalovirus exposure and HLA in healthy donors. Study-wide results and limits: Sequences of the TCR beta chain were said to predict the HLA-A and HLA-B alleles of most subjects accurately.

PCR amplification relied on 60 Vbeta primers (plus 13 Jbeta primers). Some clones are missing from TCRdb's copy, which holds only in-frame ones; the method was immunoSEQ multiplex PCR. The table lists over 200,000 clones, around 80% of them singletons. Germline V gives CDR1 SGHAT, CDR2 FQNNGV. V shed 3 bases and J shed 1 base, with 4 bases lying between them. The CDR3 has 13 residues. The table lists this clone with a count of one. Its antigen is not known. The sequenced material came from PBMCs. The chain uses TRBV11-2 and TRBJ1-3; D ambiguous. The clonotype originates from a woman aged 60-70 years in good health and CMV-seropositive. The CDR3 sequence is CASSFSSGNTIYF. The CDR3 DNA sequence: TGTGCCAGCAGCTTTTCGTCTGGAAACACCATATATTTT.